This T cell receptor (beta chain) was sequenced for a study of blood T cell repertoires in COVID-19. In the study overall: Acute and convalescent COVID-19 specimens originated in the United States, Italy and Spain. Sources were T cells, B-cell-depleted T cells, or PBMCs; the material itself was cDNA or gDNA.

V dropped 0 bases and J dropped 1 base, with 7 bases sitting between them. The CDR3 is 14 residues long. Per germline, CDR1 SGDLS and CDR2 YYNGEE. As regards this clone: The identical CDR3 is also encoded by other nucleotide sequences in the sample.

Original analysis: Researchers report that nucleated cell counts were estimated from reference gene primer amplification. Assay: immunoSEQ multiplex PCR; the TCRdb copy retains only in-frame clones and omits some. From that table come the V and J calls and clone size; the DNA was used to work out D and trimming. The sample holds 180,000 or so clones, 86% seen once. This sequence was found in a man between 65 and 80 years old with acute or convalescent COVID-19. This chain connects TRBV9 to TRBJ1-1; D perhaps matches TRBD1 (6 bases). Sequencing was carried out using peripheral blood. CDR3 coding DNA: TGTGCCAGCAGCGTAGGGGGGCAGAACACTGAAGCTTTCTTT. It is translated as CASSVGGQNTEAFF.